A selection of T cell receptor beta chains follows, all from one sample in a study of T-cell reconstitution after alpha-beta-depleted transplantation in children. TCRdb fed the PCR reads into MiXCR, producing one record per CDR3 protein. The sample yields 45,000 to 50,000 distinct CDR3 sequences, 52% seen once. The sample was peripheral blood, taken before TCRalphabeta/CD19-depleted stem cell transplant. These receptor sequences come from a boy in the first two years of life with SCID, due to receive a stem cell transplant. The CDR3 runs from the conserved cysteine through the conserved F or W. The D gene is left open where the match is weak. Only part of the rows carry a size: once, few, many, or a class if the clone is expanded.

CDR3 protein | CDR3 DNA | clone size | J gene | D gene | V gene
CSARKQGVNYNEQFF | TGCAGTGCTAGGAAACAGGGAGTAAACTACAATGAGCAGTTCTTC | few | TRBJ2-1 | . | TRBV20-1
CASIRRAGKGYGYTF | TGTGCCAGCATCCGGAGGGCAGGGAAAGGGTATGGCTACACCTTC | . | TRBJ1-2 | . | TRBV5-6
CASSETGSLNTEAFF | TGTGCCAGCAGCGAGACAGGGAGTTTGAACACTGAAGCTTTCTTT | few | TRBJ1-1 | TRBD1 | TRBV9
CASSLLYQETQYF | TGCGCCAGCAGCTTACTCTACCAAGAGACCCAGTACTTC | . | TRBJ2-5 | . | TRBV5-1
CSAPRGDSNTEAFF | TGCAGTGCCCCTAGGGGGGACAGCAACACTGAAGCTTTCTTT | . | TRBJ1-1 | TRBD1 | TRBV20-1
CASSREGGYNEQFF | TGCGCCAGCAGCCGCGAAGGGGGGTACAATGAGCAGTTCTTC | . | TRBJ2-1 | . | TRBV4-3
CASSLGWGSDQPQHF | TGCGCCAGCAGCTTGGGCTGGGGCTCAGATCAGCCCCAGCATTTT | . | TRBJ1-5 | . | TRBV5-1
CASSLSQDTQYF | TGTGCCAGCAGCTTATCCCAAGATACGCAGTATTTT | . | TRBJ2-3 | . | TRBV7-6
CASSRTGTGSSYEQYF | TGCGCCAGCAGCCGGACCGGGACAGGTAGCTCCTACGAGCAGTACTTC | . | TRBJ2-7 | TRBD1 | TRBV5-1
CASSRDKSYSGANVLTF | TGTGCCAGCAGCAGGGACAAATCCTACTCTGGGGCCAACGTCCTGACTTTC | . | TRBJ2-6 | . | TRBV6-2/TRBV6-3